The T cell receptor (beta chain) under discussion was sequenced for a study of human T cells and chemical hapten exposure. General study findings and limits: No shift was seen in TCRs above 1 in 1000 frequency with DPC sensitization.

In this sample, this clonotype turned up a few times. The antigen is unknown. The V end was cut by 7 bases, the J end by 1 base, with 12 bases between. Germline-derived CDR1 and CDR2 are DFQATT and SNEGSKA (reference sequence). This CDR3 contains 13 residues. TCRdb analysed the RACE reads with MiXCR anew, one entry per CDR3 protein. Among around 330,000 distinct CDR3 sequences listed, 4.5% to 7% were seen once. Time point defined: pre-sensitization, week 0. Stated treatment: therapeutic diphenylcyclopropenone sensitization with weekly scalp DPC. The chain employs TRBV20-1 and TRBJ2-3, with D perhaps TRBD1 (5 bases). The receptor comes from a woman between 18 and 29 years old with alopecia areata. Some clones in this sample may be carry-over from other donors' samples. The sample consisted of whole blood, taken in connection with sensitization to the hapten diphenylcyclopropenone (DPC). The DNA for the CDR3 is TGCAGTGTCAGACAGTCGGGCACAGATACGCAGTATTTT. It encodes CSVRQSGTDTQYF.